The T cell receptor beta chain under discussion was sequenced for a study of identifying expanded T cells in peripheral blood. Overall study findings and caveats: Technical replicates showed approximately 1.2 changed clones; two weeks about 16; four weeks 19. Across healthy donors, higher total template counts meant significantly greater roughly 2-week count variance.

Comments on this clone: Its target is not known.

Healthy donors had no documented immune events, such as infections, while sampled. The table came from immunoSEQ multiplex PCR; TCRdb's copy has only in-frame clones and leaves some out. The repertoire holds 60,000 to 80,000 clones, with about 90% as singletons. The source of this sequence is a person between 18 and 75 years old in good health. The sequenced sample consisted of blood.

Here the CDR3 reads CASSSDRPGDIQYF. For the CDR3, the DNA is TGTGCCAGCAGTTCCGACAGGCCAGGGGACATTCAGTACTTC. V usage is TRBV6-5 and J usage is TRBJ2-4; the D gene is possibly TRBD1 (6 bases). CDR1 and CDR2 from the germline V gene are MNHEY and SVGAGI. Trimming removed 4 bases from V and 8 bases from J, with 15 bases in between. The CDR3 contains 14 residues.